Sequencing of this T cell receptor beta chain was carried out in a study of blood T cells in healthy people across ages. Only a few counts were recorded for this clonotype. A second PCR of roughly 7 to 11 cycles used a sample-barcoded 5' primer and a J-beta primer mix. MiXCR, run by TCRdb on the 5' RACE reads, gives a single entry per CDR3 protein. Of 700,000 to 950,000 distinct CDR3 sequences in the sample, 35% to 45% were seen once. With 6 bases clipped from V and 0 bases from J, the junction kept 11 bases outside the gene matches. Germline assignment: CDR1 MNHEY and CDR2 SMNVEV (reference sequence). The CDR3 runs to 18 residues.

This clonotype was sampled from a woman aged 60-75 years in good health. The sequencing sample was made of blood. The rearrangement links TRBV27 to TRBJ2-3; the match to TRBD2 covers 11 bases. CDR3 coding DNA: TGTGCCAGCAGCCAACTAGCGGGGGTCTCTTCTAGCACAGATACGCAGTATTTT. It is translated as CASSQLAGVSSSTDTQYF.